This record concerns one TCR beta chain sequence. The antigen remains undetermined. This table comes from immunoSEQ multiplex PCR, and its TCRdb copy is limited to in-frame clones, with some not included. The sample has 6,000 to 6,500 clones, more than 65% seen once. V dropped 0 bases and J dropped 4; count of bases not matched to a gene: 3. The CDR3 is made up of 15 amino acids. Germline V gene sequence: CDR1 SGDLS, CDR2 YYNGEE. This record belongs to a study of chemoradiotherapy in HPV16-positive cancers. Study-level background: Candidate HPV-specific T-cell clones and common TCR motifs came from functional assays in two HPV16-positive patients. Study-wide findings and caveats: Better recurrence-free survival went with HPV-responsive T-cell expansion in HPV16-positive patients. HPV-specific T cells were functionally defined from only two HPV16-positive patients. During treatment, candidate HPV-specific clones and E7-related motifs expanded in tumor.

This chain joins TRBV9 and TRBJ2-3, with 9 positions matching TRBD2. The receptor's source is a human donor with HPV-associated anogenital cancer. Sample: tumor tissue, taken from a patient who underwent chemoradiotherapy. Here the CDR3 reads CASSVDSGSADTQYF. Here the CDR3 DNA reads TGTGCCAGCAGCGTAGATAGCGGGAGTGCAGATACGCAGTATTTT.